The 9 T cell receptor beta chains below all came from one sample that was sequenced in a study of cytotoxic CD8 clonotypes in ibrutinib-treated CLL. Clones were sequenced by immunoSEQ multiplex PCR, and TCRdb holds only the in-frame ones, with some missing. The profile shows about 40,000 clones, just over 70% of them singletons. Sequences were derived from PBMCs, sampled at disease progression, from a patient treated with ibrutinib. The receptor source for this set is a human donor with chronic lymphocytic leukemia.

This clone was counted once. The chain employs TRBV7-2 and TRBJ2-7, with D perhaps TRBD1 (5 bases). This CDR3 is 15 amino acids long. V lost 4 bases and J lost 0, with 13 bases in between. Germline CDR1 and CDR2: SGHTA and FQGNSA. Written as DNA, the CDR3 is TGTGCCAGCAGCTGGCAGGGTGAGAGCTCCTACGAGCAGTACTTC. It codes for CASSWQGESSYEQYF.

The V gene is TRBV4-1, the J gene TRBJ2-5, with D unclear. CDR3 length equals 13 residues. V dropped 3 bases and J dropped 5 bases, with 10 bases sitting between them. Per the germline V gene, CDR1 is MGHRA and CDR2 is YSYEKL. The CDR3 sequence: CASSHQPSETQYF. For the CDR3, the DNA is TGCGCCAGCAGCCACCAGCCCTCGGAGACCCAGTACTTC.

The CDR3 coding sequence is TGTGCCAGCAGCTCTCGGCGGGGGGCAAGCACTGAAGCTTTCTTT. Its protein product is CASSSRRGASTEAFF. The chain carries TRBV11-2 and TRBJ1-1; perhaps TRBD1 as D (6 bases). The germline V and J ends were trimmed by 4 bases and 4 bases, with 16 bases remaining between them. Per germline, CDR1 SGHAT and CDR2 FQNNGV. The CDR3 spans 15 residues.

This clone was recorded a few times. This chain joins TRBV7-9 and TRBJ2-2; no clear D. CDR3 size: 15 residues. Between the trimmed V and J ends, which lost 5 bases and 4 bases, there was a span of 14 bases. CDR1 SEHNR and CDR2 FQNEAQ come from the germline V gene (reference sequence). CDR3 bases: TGTGCCAGCAGCCCTAACTTAGTTGGCACCGGGGAGCTGTTTTTT. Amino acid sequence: CASSPNLVGTGELFF.

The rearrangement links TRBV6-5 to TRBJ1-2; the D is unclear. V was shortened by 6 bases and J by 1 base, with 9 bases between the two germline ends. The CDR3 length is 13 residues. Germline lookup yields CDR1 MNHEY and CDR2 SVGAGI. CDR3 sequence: CASSAPGNYGYTF. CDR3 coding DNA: TGTGCCAGCAGCGCCCCGGGTAACTATGGCTACACCTTC.

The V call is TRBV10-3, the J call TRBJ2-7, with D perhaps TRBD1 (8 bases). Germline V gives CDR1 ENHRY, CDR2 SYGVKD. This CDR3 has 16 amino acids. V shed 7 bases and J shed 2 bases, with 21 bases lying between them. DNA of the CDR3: TGTGCCATCACTTCTGGGGGGGCGGGACAGGCCTACGAGCAGTACTTC. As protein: CAITSGGAGQAYEQYF.

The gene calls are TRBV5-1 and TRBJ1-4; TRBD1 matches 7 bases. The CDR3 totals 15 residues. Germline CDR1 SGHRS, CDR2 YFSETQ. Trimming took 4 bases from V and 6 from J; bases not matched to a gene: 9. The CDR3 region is CASSETGEGYEKLFF. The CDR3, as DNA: TGCGCCAGCAGCGAAACAGGGGAGGGGTATGAAAAACTGTTTTTT.

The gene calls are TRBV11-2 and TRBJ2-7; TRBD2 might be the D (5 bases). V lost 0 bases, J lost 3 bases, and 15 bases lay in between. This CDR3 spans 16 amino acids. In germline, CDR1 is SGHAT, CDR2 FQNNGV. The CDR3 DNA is TGTGCCAGCAGCTTAGACCCGCCCTCACTAGGCTACGAGCAGTACTTC. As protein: CASSLDPPSLGYEQYF.

The CDR3 loop reads CAIDRTSGTNTDTQYF. The CDR3, as DNA: TGTGCCATCGATCGGACTAGCGGGACGAACACAGATACGCAGTATTTT. V usage is TRBV10-3 and J usage is TRBJ2-3; 12 nucleotides match TRBD2. V lost 8 bases and J lost 2; bases outside the gene matches: 8. This CDR3 spans 16 amino acids. The germline V gene encodes CDR1 ENHRY and CDR2 SYGVKD.